This TCR beta chain derives from a study of T cell repertoires in cytomegalovirus infection. Via MiXCR, TCRdb re-called the reads, giving one row per CDR3 protein. The sample consists of roughly 230,000 distinct CDR3 sequences, approximately 22% of them appearing once. Study-level results: Pooled public TCR beta family frequency picked out CMV carriers with the relevant HLA.

For this clonotype: Its antigen is not identified.

The CDR3 loop spans 15 amino acids. Looked up from germline, CDR1 is SGHTA and CDR2 is FQGTGA. With 0 bases removed from V and 1 base from J, the gap between germline ends came to 9 bases. The sequenced sample was CD8+ T cells from PBMCs. V usage is TRBV7-3 and J usage is TRBJ1-1, with D unresolved. This receptor was obtained from a human donor in good health (CMV status not recorded). Some clones in this sample may be carry-over from other donors' samples. The CDR3 nucleotides read TGTGCCAGCAGCTTAACTCGGGTCTCGAACACTGAAGCTTTCTTT. Translating it yields CASSLTRVSNTEAFF.